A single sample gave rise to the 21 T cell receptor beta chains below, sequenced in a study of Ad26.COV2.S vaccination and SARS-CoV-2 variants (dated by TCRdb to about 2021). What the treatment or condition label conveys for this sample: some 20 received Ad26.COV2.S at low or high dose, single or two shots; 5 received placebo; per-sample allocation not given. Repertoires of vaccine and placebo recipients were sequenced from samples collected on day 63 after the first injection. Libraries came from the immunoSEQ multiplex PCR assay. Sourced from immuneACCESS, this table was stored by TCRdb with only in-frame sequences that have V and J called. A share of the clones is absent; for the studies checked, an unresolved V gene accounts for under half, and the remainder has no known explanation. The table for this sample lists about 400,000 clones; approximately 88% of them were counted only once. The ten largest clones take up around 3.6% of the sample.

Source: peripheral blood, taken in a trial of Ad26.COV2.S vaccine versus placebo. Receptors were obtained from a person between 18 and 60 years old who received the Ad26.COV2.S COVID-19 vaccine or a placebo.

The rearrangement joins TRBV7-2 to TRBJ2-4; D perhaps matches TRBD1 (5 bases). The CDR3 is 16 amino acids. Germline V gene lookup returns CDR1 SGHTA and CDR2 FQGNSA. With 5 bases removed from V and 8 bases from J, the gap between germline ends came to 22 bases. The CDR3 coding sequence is TGTGCCAGCAGCCCCCAACAGGTGGGCGTCGCGGACATTCAGTACTTC. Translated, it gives CASSPQQVGVADIQYF.

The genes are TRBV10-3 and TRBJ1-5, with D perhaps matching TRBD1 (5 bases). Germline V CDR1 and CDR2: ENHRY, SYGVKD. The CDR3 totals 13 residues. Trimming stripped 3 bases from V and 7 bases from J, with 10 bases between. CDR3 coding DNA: TGTGCCATCAGTGACCAGGGAGGACAGCCCCAGCATTTT. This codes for CAISDQGGQPQHF.

The DNA for the CDR3 is TGTGCCAGCAGTTCGACAGGGGCCGGGCAGCCCCAGCATTTT. This sequence encodes CASSSTGAGQPQHF. The chain links TRBV6-5 to TRBJ1-5; 8 bases line up with TRBD1. The germline V gene encodes CDR1 MNHEY and CDR2 SVGAGI. Trimming removed 4 bases from V and 7 bases from J; junction bases left unmatched: 6. The CDR3 loop spans 14 amino acids.

The CDR3 nucleotides read TGTGCCAGCAGCCCAATTGGGAACACTGAAGCTTTCTTT. Encoded protein: CASSPIGNTEAFF. The J gene is TRBJ1-1, the V gene TRBV5-6; D gene uncertain. CDR1 SGHDT and CDR2 YYEEEE come from the germline V gene. This CDR3 has 13 residues. V lost 4 bases and J lost 1, with 8 bases in between.

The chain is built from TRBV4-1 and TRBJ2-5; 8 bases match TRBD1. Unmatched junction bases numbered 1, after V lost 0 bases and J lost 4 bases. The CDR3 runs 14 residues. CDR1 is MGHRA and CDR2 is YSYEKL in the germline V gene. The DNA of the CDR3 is TGCGCCAGCAGCCAAGATGGGACAGGAGAGACCCAGTACTTC. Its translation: CASSQDGTGETQYF.

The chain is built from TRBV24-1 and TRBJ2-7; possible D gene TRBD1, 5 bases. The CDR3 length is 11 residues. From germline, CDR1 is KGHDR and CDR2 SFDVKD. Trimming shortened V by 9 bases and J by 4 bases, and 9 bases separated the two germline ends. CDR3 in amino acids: CATGSGYEQYF. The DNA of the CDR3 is TGTGCCACCGGGTCAGGGTACGAGCAGTACTTC.

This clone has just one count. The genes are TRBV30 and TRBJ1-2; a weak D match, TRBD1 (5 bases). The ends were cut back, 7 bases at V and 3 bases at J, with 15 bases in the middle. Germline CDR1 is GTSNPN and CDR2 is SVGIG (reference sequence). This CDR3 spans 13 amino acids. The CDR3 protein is CASGLGGHYGYTF. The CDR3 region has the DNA TGTGCCTCCGGATTGGGGGGACACTATGGCTACACCTTC.

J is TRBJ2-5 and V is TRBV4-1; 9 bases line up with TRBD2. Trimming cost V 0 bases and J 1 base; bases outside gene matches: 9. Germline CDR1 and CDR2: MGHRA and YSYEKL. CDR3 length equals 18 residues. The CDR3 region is CASSQDPSFSGGQETQYF. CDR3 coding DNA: TGCGCCAGCAGCCAAGACCCAAGCTTTAGCGGGGGCCAAGAGACCCAGTACTTC.

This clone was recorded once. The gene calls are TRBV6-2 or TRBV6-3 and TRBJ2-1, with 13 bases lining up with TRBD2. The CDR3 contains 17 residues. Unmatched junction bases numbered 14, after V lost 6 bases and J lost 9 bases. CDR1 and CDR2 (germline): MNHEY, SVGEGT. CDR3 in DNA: TGTGCCAGCAGGCCTGGACTAGCGGGGGCCCTCCGGGCTGAGCAGTTCTTC. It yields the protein CASRPGLAGALRAEQFF.

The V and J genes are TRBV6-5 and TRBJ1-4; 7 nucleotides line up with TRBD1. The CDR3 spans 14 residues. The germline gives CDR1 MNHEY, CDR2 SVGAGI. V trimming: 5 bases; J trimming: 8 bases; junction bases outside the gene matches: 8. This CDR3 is CASSQTGNGEKLFF. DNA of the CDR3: TGTGCCAGCAGTCAGACAGGGAACGGCGAAAAACTGTTTTTT.

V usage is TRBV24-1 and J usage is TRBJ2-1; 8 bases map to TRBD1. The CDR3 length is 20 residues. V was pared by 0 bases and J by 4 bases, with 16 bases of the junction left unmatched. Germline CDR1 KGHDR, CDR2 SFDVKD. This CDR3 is CATSDLHSKGQGDRYNEQFF. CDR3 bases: TGTGCCACCAGTGATTTGCATAGTAAAGGACAGGGAGATAGGTACAATGAGCAGTTCTTC.

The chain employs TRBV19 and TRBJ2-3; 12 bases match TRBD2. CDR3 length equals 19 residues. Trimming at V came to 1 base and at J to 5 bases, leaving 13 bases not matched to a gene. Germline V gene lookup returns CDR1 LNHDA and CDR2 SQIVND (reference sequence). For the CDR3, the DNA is TGTGCCAGTAGTATAGCTTCCGGGCTAGCGGGGGGGAAGGGAGATACGCAGTATTTT. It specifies CASSIASGLAGGKGDTQYF.

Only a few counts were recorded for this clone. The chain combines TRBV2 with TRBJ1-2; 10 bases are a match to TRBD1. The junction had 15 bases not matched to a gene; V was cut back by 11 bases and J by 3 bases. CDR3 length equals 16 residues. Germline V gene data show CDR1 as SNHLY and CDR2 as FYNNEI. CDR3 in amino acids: CAREGDRGDRDYGYTF. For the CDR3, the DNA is TGTGCCCGGGAGGGGGACAGGGGTGACCGAGACTATGGCTACACCTTC.

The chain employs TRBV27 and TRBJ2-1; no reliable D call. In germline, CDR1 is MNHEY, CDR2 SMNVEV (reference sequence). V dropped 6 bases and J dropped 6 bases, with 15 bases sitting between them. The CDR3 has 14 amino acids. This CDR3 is CASSPFRGTNEQFF. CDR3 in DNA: TGTGCCAGCAGCCCCTTCAGAGGTACCAATGAGCAGTTCTTC.

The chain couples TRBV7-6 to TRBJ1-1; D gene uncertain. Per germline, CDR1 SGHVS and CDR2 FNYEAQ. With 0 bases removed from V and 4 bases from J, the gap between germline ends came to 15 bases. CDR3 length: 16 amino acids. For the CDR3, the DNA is TGTGCCAGCAGCTTAGCGCGGACGGCCGTCAGCACTGAAGCTTTCTTT. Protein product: CASSLARTAVSTEAFF.

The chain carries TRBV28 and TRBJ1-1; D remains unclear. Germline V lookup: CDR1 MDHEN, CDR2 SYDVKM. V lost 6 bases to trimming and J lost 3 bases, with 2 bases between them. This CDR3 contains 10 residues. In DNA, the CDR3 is TGTGCCAGCAGCGACACTGAAGCTTTCTTT. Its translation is CASSDTEAFF.

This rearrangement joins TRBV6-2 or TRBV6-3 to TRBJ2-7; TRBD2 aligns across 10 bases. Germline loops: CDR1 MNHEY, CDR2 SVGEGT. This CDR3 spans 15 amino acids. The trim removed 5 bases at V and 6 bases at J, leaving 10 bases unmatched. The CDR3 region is CASSTTSGGAFEQYF. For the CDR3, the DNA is TGTGCCAGCAGTACTACCAGCGGGGGGGCTTTCGAGCAGTACTTC.

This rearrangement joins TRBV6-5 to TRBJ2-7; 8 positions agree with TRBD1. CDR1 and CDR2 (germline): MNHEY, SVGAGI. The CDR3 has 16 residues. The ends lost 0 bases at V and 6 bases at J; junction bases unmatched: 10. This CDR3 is CASSYSMQGARAEQYF. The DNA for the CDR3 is TGTGCCAGCAGTTACTCGATGCAGGGGGCGCGGGCCGAGCAGTACTTC.

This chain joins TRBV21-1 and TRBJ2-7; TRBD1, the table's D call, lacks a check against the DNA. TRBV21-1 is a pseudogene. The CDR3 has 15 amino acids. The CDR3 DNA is TGTGCCACCAAAAATCTAGGGACAGCCTCCTACGAGCAGTACTTC. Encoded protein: CATKNLGTASYEQYF.

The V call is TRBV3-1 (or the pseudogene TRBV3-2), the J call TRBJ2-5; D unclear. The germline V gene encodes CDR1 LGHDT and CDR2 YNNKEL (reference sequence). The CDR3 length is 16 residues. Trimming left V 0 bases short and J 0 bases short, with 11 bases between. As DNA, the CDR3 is TGTGCCAGCAGCCAAGATCTTTCTAGTAACCAAGAGACCCAGTACTTC. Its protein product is CASSQDLSSNQETQYF.

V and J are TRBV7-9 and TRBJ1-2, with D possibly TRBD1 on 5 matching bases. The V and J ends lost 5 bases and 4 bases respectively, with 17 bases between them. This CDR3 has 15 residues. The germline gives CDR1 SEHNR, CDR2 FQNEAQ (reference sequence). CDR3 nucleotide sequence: TGTGCCAGCAGCCCGGGGGACCGACGAACCTATGGCTACACCTTC. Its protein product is CASSPGDRRTYGYTF.